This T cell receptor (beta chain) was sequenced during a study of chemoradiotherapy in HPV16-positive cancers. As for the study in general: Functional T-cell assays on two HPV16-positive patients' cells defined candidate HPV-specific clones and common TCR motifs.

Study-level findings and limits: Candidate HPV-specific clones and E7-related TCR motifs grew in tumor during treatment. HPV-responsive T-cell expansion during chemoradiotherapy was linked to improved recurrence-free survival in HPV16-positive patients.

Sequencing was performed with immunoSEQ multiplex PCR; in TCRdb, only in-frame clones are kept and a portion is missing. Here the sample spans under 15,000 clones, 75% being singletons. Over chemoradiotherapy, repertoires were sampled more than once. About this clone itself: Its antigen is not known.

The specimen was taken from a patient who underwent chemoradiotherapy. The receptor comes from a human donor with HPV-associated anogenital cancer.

The CDR3 loop reads CASSPPGGGYGYTF. Here the CDR3 DNA reads TGTGCCAGCAGTCCGCCCGGGGGGGGCTATGGCTACACCTTC. This chain uses TRBV27 with TRBJ1-2, with D perhaps matching TRBD1 (5 bases). CDR1 and CDR2 from the germline V gene are MNHEY and SMNVEV (reference sequence). The ends were cut back, 5 bases at V and 4 bases at J, with 14 bases in the middle. This CDR3 has 14 residues.